In this sample, the clone carrying this T cell receptor (beta chain) turned up once. Naive CD8 cells, CD45RO-negative and positively selected for CCR7, excluded terminally differentiated effector memory CD45RA+ cells. This sample was taken from a study of shared clonotypes between healthy human individuals. Some 32,000 T cell genomes, or about 190 ng DNA, went into the sorted-subset replicate PCRs. Here immunoSEQ multiplex PCR was the method, and the copy in TCRdb shows in-frame clones only, minus some. This table has nearly 2 million clones, approximately 95% appearing once. The ends were cut back, 3 bases at V and 10 bases at J, with 13 bases in the middle. The CDR3 is made up of 12 amino acids.

The rearrangement joins TRBV5-3 to TRBJ1-2; D perhaps matches TRBD1 (6 bases). TRBV5-3 belongs to the ORF category, with a function that is uncertain. Sequencing used naive CD8+ T cells sorted from blood. This TCR derives from a man between 18 and 35 years old in good health. This CDR3 reads CARSSIRGDYTF. The CDR3 DNA reads as TGTGCCAGAAGCTCTATCAGGGGAGACTACACCTTC.